The 11 T cell receptor beta chains below were found in one sample sequenced in a study of CD8 T cells in ankylosing spondylitis. Via MiXCR, TCRdb re-called the 5' RACE reads, giving one row per CDR3 protein. The table lists more than 300,000 distinct CDR3 sequences, 11% of them singletons, with around 8.4% in the top ten. Specimen: blood, either unsorted or a sorted T cell fraction (not recorded which). The source is a female donor with ankylosing spondylitis or in good health (not recorded which).

This clonotype has at least ten counts. V and J are TRBV5-6 and TRBJ2-1; D remains ambiguous. Germline-derived CDR1 and CDR2 are SGHDT and YYEEEE. V was pared by 0 bases and J by 8 bases, with 18 bases between. The CDR3 consists of 16 residues. CDR3 nucleotide sequence: TGTGCCAGCAGCTTGGCCGGCCAGTCTATTATCGATGAGCAGTTCTTC. Amino acid sequence: CASSLAGQSIIDEQFF.

This clonotype has ten or more counts. This chain links TRBV2 with TRBJ2-3; D is ambiguous. CDR1 and CDR2 (germline): SNHLY, FYNNEI. The length of the CDR3 is 13 residues. V was cut by 6 bases and J by 5 bases, with 12 bases left in between. In DNA form, the CDR3 reads TGTGCCAGCAGCCTCGAGTGGGGAGATACGCAGTATTTT. Translation gives CASSLEWGDTQYF.

This clonotype was detected only a few times. This chain uses TRBV27 with TRBJ2-3; D may be TRBD1 or TRBD2 (5 bases each). V was cut by 5 bases and J by 7 bases, with 19 bases left in between. The CDR3 sequence is 15 residues long. Germline assignment: CDR1 MNHEY and CDR2 SMNVEV (reference sequence). In DNA, the CDR3 is TGTGCCAGCAGTCGTCGGGAATGGGGGTTTAATACGCAGTATTTT. It is translated as CASSRREWGFNTQYF.

This clonotype was counted many times. The rearrangement links TRBV11-2 to TRBJ2-5, with a possible D match to TRBD2 (6 bases). CDR3 length: 14 amino acids. The germline V gene has CDR1 SGHAT and CDR2 FQNNGV. V lost 5 bases and J lost 1, with 11 bases in between. CDR3 loop: CASSPSGLQETQYF. Here the CDR3 DNA reads TGTGCCAGCAGCCCCAGCGGGCTCCAAGAGACCCAGTACTTC.

In this sample, this clonotype turned up a few times. The chain joins TRBV20-1 to TRBJ2-7, with TRBD2 matching over 9 bases. Germline trimming cut 3 bases from V and 3 bases from J; bases unmatched to any gene: 6. The CDR3 has 14 amino acids. Germline V gene data show CDR1 as DFQATT and CDR2 as SNEGSKA (reference sequence). The CDR3 nucleotides read TGCAGTGCTAGTTTTAGCGGGAGCATCTACGAGCAGTACTTC. Translated: CSASFSGSIYEQYF.

This clonotype was detected ten times or more. This chain links TRBV20-1 with TRBJ2-1; maybe TRBD2 (5 bases). Between the trimmed V and J ends, which lost 8 bases and 2 bases, there was a span of 16 bases. This CDR3 is 14 amino acids long. CDR1 and CDR2 from the germline V gene are DFQATT and SNEGSKA (reference sequence). Here the CDR3 DNA reads TGCAGTTCCCGTGATCGGAGGCCCTACAATGAGCAGTTCTTC. This codes for CSSRDRRPYNEQFF.

This clonotype was recorded a few times. V gene TRBV2 combines with J gene TRBJ2-2; 7 bases match TRBD2. The V gene's germline CDR1 is SNHLY and CDR2 FYNNEI. The CDR3 has 14 residues. J was trimmed by 7 bases and V by 7 bases; bases with no gene match: 9. CDR3 in amino acids: CASNPGRGGGELFF. For the CDR3, the DNA is TGTGCCAGCAATCCGGGGAGGGGAGGCGGGGAGCTGTTTTTT.

This clonotype came up a few times. The V call is TRBV6-1, the J call TRBJ2-7; 11 bases are shared with TRBD2. Germline assignment: CDR1 MNHNS and CDR2 SASEGT. The J segment lost 2 bases and the V segment lost 6 bases, leaving 9 bases of the junction unmatched. CDR3 size: 16 residues. Written as DNA, the CDR3 is TGTGCCAGCAGCCCAACTCATAGCGGGGGGGCCTACGAGCAGTACTTC. The encoded protein is CASSPTHSGGAYEQYF.

This clonotype showed up many times. The chain joins TRBV30 to TRBJ1-3, with a tentative D call TRBD1 (5 bases). This CDR3 spans 15 amino acids. The germline CDR1 and CDR2 sequences are GTSNPN and SVGIG (reference sequence). Trimming took off 2 bases at V and 0 bases at J, with 11 bases between the two ends. This CDR3 is CAWSRDSGSGNTIYF. The CDR3 region has the DNA TGTGCCTGGAGTAGAGACAGCGGCTCTGGAAACACCATATATTTT.

In its sample, this clonotype was seen many times. V and J are TRBV28 and TRBJ2-7, with 7 positions matching TRBD2. The V gene end was trimmed by 3 bases and the J gene end by 3 bases; junction bases not matched to a gene: 11. This CDR3 has 16 residues. The germline gives CDR1 MDHEN, CDR2 SYDVKM. CDR3 DNA sequence: TGTGCCAGCAGTTTGTATCCGGCGGGAGCTCTCTACGAGCAGTACTTC. It yields the protein CASSLYPAGALYEQYF.

This clonotype has at least ten counts. The chain carries TRBV5-1 and TRBJ1-2; weak D call: TRBD1 (6 bases). With 4 bases removed from V and 5 bases from J, the gap between germline ends came to 24 bases. The length of the CDR3 is 17 residues. Looked up from germline, CDR1 is SGHRS and CDR2 is YFSETQ. CDR3 DNA: TGCGCCAGCAGCCCCGCGGGGGCTTCCGGGACGGATTATGGCTACACCTTC. Protein sequence: CASSPAGASGTDYGYTF.